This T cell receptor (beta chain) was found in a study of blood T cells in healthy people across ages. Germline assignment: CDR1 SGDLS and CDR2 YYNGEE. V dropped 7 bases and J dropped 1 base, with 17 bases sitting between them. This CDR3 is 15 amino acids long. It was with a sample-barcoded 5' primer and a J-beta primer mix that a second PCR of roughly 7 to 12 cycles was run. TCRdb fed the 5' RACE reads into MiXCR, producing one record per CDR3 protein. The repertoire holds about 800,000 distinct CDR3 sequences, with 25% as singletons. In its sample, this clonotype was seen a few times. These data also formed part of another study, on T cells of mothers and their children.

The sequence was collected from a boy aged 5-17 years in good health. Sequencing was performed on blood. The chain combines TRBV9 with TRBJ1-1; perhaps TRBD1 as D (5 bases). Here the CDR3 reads CASGAGTGWNTEAFF. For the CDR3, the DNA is TGTGCCAGCGGAGCGGGGACGGGCTGGAACACTGAAGCTTTCTTT. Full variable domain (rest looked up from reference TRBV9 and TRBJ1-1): DSGVTQTPKHLITATGQRVTLRCSPRSGDLSVYWYQQSLDQGLQFLIQYYNGEERAKGNILERFSAQQFPDLHSELNLSSLELGDSALYFCASGAGTGWNTEAFFGQGTRLTVV.